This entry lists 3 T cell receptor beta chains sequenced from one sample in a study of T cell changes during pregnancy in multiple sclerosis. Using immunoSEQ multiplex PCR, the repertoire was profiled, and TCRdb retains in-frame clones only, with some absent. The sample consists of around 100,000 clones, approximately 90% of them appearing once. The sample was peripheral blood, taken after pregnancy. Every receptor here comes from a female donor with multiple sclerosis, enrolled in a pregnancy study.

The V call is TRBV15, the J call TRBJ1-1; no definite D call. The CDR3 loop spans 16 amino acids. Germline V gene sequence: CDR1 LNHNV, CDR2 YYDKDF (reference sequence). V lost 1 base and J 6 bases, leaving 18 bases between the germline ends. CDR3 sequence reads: CATSRASWGPGAEAFF. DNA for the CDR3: TGTGCCACCAGCAGAGCCTCTTGGGGTCCCGGGGCTGAAGCTTTCTTT.

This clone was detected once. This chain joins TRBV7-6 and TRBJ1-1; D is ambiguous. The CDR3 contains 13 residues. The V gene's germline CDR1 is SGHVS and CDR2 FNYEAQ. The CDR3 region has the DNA TGTGCGGCAATGAGGGAAGTTGGAACTGAAGCTTTCTTT. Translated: CAAMREVGTEAFF.

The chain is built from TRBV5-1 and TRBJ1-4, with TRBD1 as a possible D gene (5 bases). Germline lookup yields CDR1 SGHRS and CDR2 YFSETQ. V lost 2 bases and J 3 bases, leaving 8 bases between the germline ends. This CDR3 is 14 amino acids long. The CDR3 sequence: CASSFGGSNEKLFF. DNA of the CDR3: TGCGCCAGCAGCTTCGGGGGTTCTAATGAAAAACTGTTTTTT.